This T cell receptor beta chain was obtained from a study of cytomegalovirus exposure and HLA in healthy donors. The junction had 7 bases not matched to a gene; V was cut back by 10 bases and J by 2 bases. In germline, CDR1 is MNHNY, CDR2 SVGAGI (reference sequence). The CDR3 length is 13 residues. Primers for the PCR totalled 60 Vbeta and 13 Jbeta. The method was immunoSEQ multiplex PCR; TCRdb's version includes in-frame clones alone and lacks a portion of them. The profile covers about 190,000 clones, with roughly three quarters appearing a single time and 1.6% taken by the ten largest. The chain recombines TRBV6-6 with TRBJ2-5, with TRBD2 matching over 7 bases. Specimen: PBMCs. This TCR was recovered from a woman aged 18-29 years in good health and CMV-seronegative. This CDR3 is CATRRTSQETQYF. Here the CDR3 DNA reads TGTGCCACACGACGGACTAGTCAAGAGACCCAGTACTTC.